These T cell receptor beta chains were read from a single sample in a study of spatial heterogeneity in lung cancer. TCRdb re-analysed the 5' RACE reads in MiXCR, keeping a single row per CDR3 protein. Of some 110,000 distinct CDR3 sequences in the sample, 12% are singletons; the top ten hold 16%. The source was PBMCs, collected at follow-up. The receptor set was obtained from a male donor with early-stage non-small cell lung cancer. Both conserved end residues are part of each CDR3. The D gene is left open where the match is weak. The size entry is marked missing in some rows and otherwise reads once, few, many or a size class.

abundance: many
j_gene: TRBJ1-1
d_gene: -
v_gene: TRBV10-3
CDR3aa: CAISVLANTEAFF
CDR3nt: TGTGCCATCAGTGTGTTGGCGAACACTGAAGCTTTCTTT

abundance: many
j_gene: TRBJ1-1
d_gene: -
v_gene: TRBV7-9
CDR3aa: CASSLAGVTEAFF
CDR3nt: TGTGCCAGCAGCTTAGCTGGGGTTACTGAAGCTTTCTTT

abundance: large
j_gene: TRBJ2-1
d_gene: -
v_gene: TRBV10-3
CDR3aa: CAISGARVYNEQFF
CDR3nt: TGTGCCATCAGTGGAGCCAGGGTCTACAATGAGCAGTTCTTC

abundance: -
j_gene: TRBJ1-2
d_gene: -
v_gene: TRBV6-6
CDR3aa: CASSNQDGPNYGYTF
CDR3nt: TGTGCCAGCAGTAACCAGGACGGACCAAACTATGGCTACACCTTC

abundance: few
j_gene: TRBJ2-1
d_gene: TRBD1
v_gene: TRBV7-2
CDR3aa: CASSTDRVSYNEQFF
CDR3nt: TGTGCCAGCAGCACGGACAGGGTCTCCTACAATGAGCAGTTCTTC

abundance: -
j_gene: TRBJ1-1
d_gene: -
v_gene: TRBV29-1
CDR3aa: CSVGSLTEAFF
CDR3nt: TGCAGCGTAGGTTCTCTAACTGAAGCTTTCTTT

abundance: few
j_gene: TRBJ1-5
d_gene: -
v_gene: TRBV11-2
CDR3aa: CASSLAGVGNQPQHF
CDR3nt: TGTGCCAGCAGCTTAGCAGGGGTGGGCAATCAGCCCCAGCATTTT

abundance: few
j_gene: TRBJ1-2
d_gene: -
v_gene: TRBV3-1
CDR3aa: CASTGDTSYGYTF
CDR3nt: TGTGCCAGCACAGGGGATACGAGCTATGGCTACACCTTC

abundance: many
j_gene: TRBJ1-4
d_gene: -
v_gene: TRBV4-1
CDR3aa: CASSRTVNEKLFF
CDR3nt: TGCGCCAGCAGCCGGACCGTTAATGAAAAACTGTTTTTT

abundance: -
j_gene: TRBJ2-7
d_gene: -
v_gene: TRBV28
CDR3aa: CASSPGTVPYEQYF
CDR3nt: TGTGCCAGCAGTCCCGGAACTGTCCCCTACGAGCAGTACTTC

abundance: many
j_gene: TRBJ1-1
d_gene: TRBD1
v_gene: TRBV10-3
CDR3aa: CAALGTGDTEAFF
CDR3nt: TGTGCCGCCCTAGGGACAGGGGACACTGAAGCTTTCTTT

abundance: many
j_gene: TRBJ1-5
d_gene: -
v_gene: TRBV29-1
CDR3aa: CSVRIGRSNQPQHF
CDR3nt: TGCAGCGTTAGGATTGGGAGGAGCAATCAGCCCCAGCATTTT

abundance: few
j_gene: TRBJ2-7
d_gene: TRBD1
v_gene: TRBV10-3
CDR3aa: CAIRAGTGGAEQYF
CDR3nt: TGTGCCATCAGAGCCGGGACAGGGGGCGCAGAGCAGTACTTC

abundance: many
j_gene: TRBJ1-1
d_gene: -
v_gene: TRBV5-1
CDR3aa: CASSSVLLSRNTEAFF
CDR3nt: TGCGCCAGCAGTTCAGTCCTTCTGTCCCGGAACACTGAAGCTTTCTTT

abundance: -
j_gene: TRBJ2-2
d_gene: -
v_gene: TRBV5-4
CDR3aa: CASSYDRITGELFF
CDR3nt: TGTGCCAGCAGTTATGACAGGATCACCGGGGAGCTGTTTTTT

abundance: -
j_gene: TRBJ1-6
d_gene: -
v_gene: TRBV4-2
CDR3aa: CASSQEGRNSPLHF
CDR3nt: TGTGCCAGCAGCCAGGAGGGCCGCAATTCACCCCTCCACTTT

abundance: few
j_gene: TRBJ2-2
d_gene: TRBD2
v_gene: TRBV27
CDR3aa: CASSLSSGGMGRELFF
CDR3nt: TGTGCCAGCAGTTTATCTAGCGGGGGCATGGGCAGGGAGCTGTTTTTT

abundance: few
j_gene: TRBJ1-5
d_gene: TRBD1
v_gene: TRBV20-1
CDR3aa: CSARQGSENQPQHF
CDR3nt: TGCAGTGCTCGACAGGGGAGTGAAAATCAGCCCCAGCATTTT

abundance: few
j_gene: TRBJ1-2
d_gene: TRBD1
v_gene: TRBV29-1
CDR3aa: CSARTGRTDGYTF
CDR3nt: TGCAGCGCCCGGACAGGCCGCACAGATGGCTACACCTTC

abundance: many
j_gene: TRBJ2-1
d_gene: TRBD2
v_gene: TRBV5-6
CDR3aa: CASSLLLQTSGVYNEQFF
CDR3nt: TGTGCCAGCAGCCTACTCCTCCAAACTAGCGGGGTCTACAATGAGCAGTTCTTC

abundance: few
j_gene: TRBJ2-3
d_gene: -
v_gene: TRBV27
CDR3aa: CASRRASTQYF
CDR3nt: TGTGCCAGCAGGAGGGCTAGCACGCAGTATTTT

abundance: -
j_gene: TRBJ1-1
d_gene: -
v_gene: TRBV3-1
CDR3aa: CASSHRQANTEAFF
CDR3nt: TGTGCCAGCAGCCATCGACAGGCCAACACTGAAGCTTTCTTT

abundance: few
j_gene: TRBJ1-5
d_gene: -
v_gene: TRBV7-9
CDR3aa: CASSADLKPQHF
CDR3nt: TGTGCCAGCAGCGCCGACCTTAAGCCCCAGCATTTT

abundance: few
j_gene: TRBJ2-7
d_gene: -
v_gene: TRBV12-3/TRBV12-4
CDR3aa: CASRASRFEQYF
CDR3nt: TGTGCCAGCAGGGCCTCTCGATTCGAGCAGTACTTC

abundance: -
j_gene: TRBJ1-4
d_gene: -
v_gene: TRBV7-9
CDR3aa: CASSSDQGARLEKLFF
CDR3nt: TGTGCCAGCAGCTCCGACCAAGGGGCACGCTTAGAAAAACTGTTTTTT

abundance: -
j_gene: TRBJ1-5
d_gene: TRBD1
v_gene: TRBV12-3/TRBV12-4
CDR3aa: CASSFRTGVNQPQHF
CDR3nt: TGTGCCAGCAGTTTTCGGACAGGAGTTAATCAGCCCCAGCATTTT